Below, one T cell receptor (beta chain) is given with its context. The record originates from a study of CD8 T cells in Susac syndrome. Germline CDR1 LNHNV, CDR2 YYDKDF (reference sequence). The CDR3 has 17 amino acids. J gave up 1 base and V 5 bases, and 12 bases lay outside the gene matches. Random hexamers primed reverse transcription of about 0.45 to 1 ug RNA. A single record per CDR3 protein comes from TCRdb applying MiXCR to the immunoSEQ multiplex PCR reads. The sample lists over 350,000 distinct CDR3 sequences; around 85% were seen once. Sequencing of TCR beta, carried out with a high-throughput approach, was applied to CD8+ and CD4+ T cells from the blood. Relapsing-remitting disease, either stable or active, was present in the treatment-naive patients who were the multiple sclerosis controls.

The chain recombines TRBV15 with TRBJ1-1; 8 nucleotides agree with TRBD1. The sequenced material came from CD8+ T cells from PBMCs. The receptor was isolated from a human donor with multiple sclerosis. The CDR3 region has the DNA TGTGCCACCAGCCTACCAGGGGGCGGCCTCAAGAACACTGAAGCTTTCTTT. It yields the protein CATSLPGGGLKNTEAFF.